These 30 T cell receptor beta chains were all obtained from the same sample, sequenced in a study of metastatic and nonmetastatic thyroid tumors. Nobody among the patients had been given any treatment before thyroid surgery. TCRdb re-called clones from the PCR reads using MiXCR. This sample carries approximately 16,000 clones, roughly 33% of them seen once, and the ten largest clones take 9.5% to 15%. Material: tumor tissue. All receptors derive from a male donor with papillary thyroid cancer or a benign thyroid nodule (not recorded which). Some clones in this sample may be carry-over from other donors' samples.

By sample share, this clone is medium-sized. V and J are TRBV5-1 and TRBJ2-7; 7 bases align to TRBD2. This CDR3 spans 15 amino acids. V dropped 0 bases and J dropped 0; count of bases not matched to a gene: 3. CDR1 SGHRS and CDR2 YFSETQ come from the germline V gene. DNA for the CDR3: TGCGCCAGCAGCTTGGAGGGCGGGGGCTCCTACGAGCAGTACTTC. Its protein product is CASSLEGGGSYEQYF.

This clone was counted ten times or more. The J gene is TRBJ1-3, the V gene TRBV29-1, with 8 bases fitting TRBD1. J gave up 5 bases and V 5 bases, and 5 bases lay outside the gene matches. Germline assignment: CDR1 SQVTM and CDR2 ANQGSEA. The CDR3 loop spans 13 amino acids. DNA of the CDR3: TGCAGCGTTATCGACAGGGGTAGAAACACCATATATTTT. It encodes CSVIDRGRNTIYF.

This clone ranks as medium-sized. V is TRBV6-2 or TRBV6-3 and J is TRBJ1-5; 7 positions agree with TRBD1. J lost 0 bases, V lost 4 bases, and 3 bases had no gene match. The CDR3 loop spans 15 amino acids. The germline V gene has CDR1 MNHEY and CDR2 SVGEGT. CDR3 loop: CASSWGTDSNQPQHF. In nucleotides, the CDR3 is TGTGCCAGCAGTTGGGGGACAGATAGCAATCAGCCCCAGCATTTT.

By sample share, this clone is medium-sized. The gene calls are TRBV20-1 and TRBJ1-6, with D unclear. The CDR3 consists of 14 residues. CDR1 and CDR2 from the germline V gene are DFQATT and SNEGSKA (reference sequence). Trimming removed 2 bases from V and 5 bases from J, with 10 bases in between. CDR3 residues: CSARMVVDNSPLHF. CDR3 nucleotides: TGCAGTGCTAGAATGGTCGTGGATAATTCACCCCTCCACTTT.

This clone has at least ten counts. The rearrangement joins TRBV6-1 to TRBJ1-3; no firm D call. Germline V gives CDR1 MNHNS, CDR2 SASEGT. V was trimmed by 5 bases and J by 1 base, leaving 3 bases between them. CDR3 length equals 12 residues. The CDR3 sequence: CASSTSGNTIYF. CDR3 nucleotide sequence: TGTGCCAGCAGTACGTCTGGAAACACCATATATTTT.

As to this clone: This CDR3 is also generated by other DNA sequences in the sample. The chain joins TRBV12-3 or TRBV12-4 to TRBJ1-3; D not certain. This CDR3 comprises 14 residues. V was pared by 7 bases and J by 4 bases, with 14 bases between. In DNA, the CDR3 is TGTGCCAGCAAGGGTACAAATGTCGGAAACACCATATATTTT. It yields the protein CASKGTNVGNTIYF.

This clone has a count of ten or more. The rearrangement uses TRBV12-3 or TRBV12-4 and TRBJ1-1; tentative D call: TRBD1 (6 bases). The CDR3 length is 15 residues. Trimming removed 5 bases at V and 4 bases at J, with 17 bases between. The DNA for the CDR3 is TGTGCCAGCAGTCCCGAACAGGGAATAGCCACTGAAGCTTTCTTT. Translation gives CASSPEQGIATEAFF.

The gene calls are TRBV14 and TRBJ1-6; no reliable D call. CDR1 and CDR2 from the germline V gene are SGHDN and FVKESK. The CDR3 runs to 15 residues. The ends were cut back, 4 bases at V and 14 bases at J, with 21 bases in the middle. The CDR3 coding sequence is TGTGCCAGCAGCCCCGTTTTCGGGCCGACCTGGACCCTCCACTTT. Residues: CASSPVFGPTWTLHF.

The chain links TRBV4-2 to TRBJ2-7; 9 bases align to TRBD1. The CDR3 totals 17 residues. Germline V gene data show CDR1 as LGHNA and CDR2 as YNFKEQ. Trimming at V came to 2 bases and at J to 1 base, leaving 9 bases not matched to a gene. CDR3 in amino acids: CASSQLIEGQGSYEQYF. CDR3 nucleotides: TGTGCCAGCAGCCAACTGATAGAAGGACAGGGGTCCTACGAGCAGTACTTC.

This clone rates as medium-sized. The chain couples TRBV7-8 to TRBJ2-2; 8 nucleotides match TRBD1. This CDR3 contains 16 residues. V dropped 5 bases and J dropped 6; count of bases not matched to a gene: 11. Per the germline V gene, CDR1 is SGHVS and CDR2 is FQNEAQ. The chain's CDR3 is CASSRRTGLDAGELFF. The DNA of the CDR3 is TGTGCCAGCAGCCGTCGGACAGGGCTAGACGCCGGGGAGCTGTTTTTT.

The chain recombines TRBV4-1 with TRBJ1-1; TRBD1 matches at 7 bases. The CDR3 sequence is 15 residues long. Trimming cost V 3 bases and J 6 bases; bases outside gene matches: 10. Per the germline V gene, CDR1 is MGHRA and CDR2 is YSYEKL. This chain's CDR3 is CASSQQNRGSAEAFF. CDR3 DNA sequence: TGCGCCAGCAGCCAGCAGAACAGGGGATCGGCTGAAGCTTTCTTT.

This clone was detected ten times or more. The CDR3 bases are TGTGCCAGCAGTAATCAGGACGGCAAGAACACTGAAGCTTTCTTT. Translation gives CASSNQDGKNTEAFF. The chain joins TRBV6-1 to TRBJ1-1, with no clear D. CDR3 length: 15 amino acids. CDR1 is MNHNS, CDR2 SASEGT, per germline. Trimming removed 5 bases from V and 1 base from J, with 14 bases in between.

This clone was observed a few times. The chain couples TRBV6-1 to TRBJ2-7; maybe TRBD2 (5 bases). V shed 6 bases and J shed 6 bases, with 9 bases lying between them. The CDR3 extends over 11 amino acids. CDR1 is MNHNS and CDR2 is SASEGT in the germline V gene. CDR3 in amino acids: CASRREGEQYF. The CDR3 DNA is TGTGCCAGCAGGAGAGAGGGCGAGCAGTACTTC.

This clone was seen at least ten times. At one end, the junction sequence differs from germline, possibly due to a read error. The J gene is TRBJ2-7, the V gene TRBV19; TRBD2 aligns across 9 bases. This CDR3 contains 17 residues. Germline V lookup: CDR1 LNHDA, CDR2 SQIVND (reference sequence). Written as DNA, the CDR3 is TGTGCCTGTAGTCCCCTGAACGCGGGGGGGAGGGACTACGAGCAGTACTTC. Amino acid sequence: CACSPLNAGGRDYEQYF.

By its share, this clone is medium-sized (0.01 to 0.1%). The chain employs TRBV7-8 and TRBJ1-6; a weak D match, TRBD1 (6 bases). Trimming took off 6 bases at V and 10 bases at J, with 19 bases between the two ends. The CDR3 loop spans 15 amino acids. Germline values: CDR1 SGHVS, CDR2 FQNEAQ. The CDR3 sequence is CASRANREGRSPLHF. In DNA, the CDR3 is TGTGCCAGCAGGGCCAACAGGGAGGGGAGATCACCCCTCCACTTT.

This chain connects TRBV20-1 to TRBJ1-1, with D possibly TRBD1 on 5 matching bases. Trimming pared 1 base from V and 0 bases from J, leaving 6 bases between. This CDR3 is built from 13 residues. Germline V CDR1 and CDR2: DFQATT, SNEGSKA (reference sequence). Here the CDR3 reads CSARGGLNTEAFF. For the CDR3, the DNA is TGCAGTGCTAGAGGGGGACTGAACACTGAAGCTTTCTTT.

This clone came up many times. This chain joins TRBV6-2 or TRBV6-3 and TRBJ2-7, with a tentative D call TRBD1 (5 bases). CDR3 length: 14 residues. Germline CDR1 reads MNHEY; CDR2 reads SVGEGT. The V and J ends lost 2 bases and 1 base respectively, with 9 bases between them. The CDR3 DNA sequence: TGTGCCAGCAGTTACACCAGGGCTTCCTACGAGCAGTACTTC. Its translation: CASSYTRASYEQYF.

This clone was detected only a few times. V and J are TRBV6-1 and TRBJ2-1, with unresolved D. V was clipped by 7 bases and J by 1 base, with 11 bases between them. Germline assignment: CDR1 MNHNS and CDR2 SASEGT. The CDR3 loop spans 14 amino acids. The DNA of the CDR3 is TGTGCCAGCAACGCAGGTCAATCCTACAATGAGCAGTTCTTC. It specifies CASNAGQSYNEQFF.

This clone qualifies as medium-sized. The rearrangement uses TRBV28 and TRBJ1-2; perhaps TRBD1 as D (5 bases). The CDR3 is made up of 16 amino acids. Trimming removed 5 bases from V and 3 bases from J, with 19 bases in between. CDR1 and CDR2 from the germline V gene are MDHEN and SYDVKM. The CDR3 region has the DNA TGTGCCAGCAGTCGACGCCGGGACGGACTATACTATGGCTACACCTTC. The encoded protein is CASSRRRDGLYYGYTF.

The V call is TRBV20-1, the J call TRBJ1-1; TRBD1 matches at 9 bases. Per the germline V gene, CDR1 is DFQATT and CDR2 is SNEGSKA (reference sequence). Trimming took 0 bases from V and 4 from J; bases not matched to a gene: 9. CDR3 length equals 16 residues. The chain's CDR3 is CSARDQGTGMGTEAFF. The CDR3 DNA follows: TGCAGTGCTAGAGATCAGGGGACAGGGATGGGCACTGAAGCTTTCTTT.

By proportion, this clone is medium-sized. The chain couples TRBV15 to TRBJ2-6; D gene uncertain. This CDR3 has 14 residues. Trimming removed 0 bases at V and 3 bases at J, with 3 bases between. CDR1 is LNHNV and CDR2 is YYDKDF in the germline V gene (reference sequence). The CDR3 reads CATSREVGANVLTF. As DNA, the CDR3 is TGTGCCACCAGCAGAGAAGTTGGGGCCAACGTCCTGACTTTC.

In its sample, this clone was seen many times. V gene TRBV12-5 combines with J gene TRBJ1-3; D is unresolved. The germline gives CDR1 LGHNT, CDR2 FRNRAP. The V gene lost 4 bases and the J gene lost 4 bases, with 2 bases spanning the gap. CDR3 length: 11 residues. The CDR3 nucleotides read TGTGCTAGTGGTTCCGGAAACACCATATATTTT. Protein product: CASGSGNTIYF.

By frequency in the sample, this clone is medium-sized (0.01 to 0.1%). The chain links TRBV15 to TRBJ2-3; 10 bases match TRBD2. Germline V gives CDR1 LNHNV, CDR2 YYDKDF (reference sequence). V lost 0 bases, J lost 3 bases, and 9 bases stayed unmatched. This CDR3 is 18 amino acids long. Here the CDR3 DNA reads TGTGCCACCAGCAGAGATACGCTAGCGGGAGCAGAGACAGATACGCAGTATTTT. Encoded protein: CATSRDTLAGAETDTQYF.

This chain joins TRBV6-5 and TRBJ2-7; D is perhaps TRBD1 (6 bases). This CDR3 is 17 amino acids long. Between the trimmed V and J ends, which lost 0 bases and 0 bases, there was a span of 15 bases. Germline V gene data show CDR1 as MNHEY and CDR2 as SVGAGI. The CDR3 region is CASSYSKGTSFSYEQYF. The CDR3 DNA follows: TGTGCCAGCAGTTACTCGAAAGGGACATCCTTCTCCTACGAGCAGTACTTC.

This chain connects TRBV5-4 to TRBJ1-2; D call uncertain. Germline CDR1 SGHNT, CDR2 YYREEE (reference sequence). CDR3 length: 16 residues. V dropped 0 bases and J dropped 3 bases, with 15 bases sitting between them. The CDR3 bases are TGTGCCAGCAGCTTGGCCGGGCAGACTGGAGACTATGGCTACACCTTC. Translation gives CASSLAGQTGDYGYTF. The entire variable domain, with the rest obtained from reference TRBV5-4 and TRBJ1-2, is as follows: ETGVTQSPTHLIKTRGQQVTLRCSSQSGHNTVSWYQQALGQGPQFIFQYYREEENGRGNFPPRFSGLQFPNYSSELNVNALELDDSALYLCASSLAGQTGDYGYTFGSGTRLTVV.

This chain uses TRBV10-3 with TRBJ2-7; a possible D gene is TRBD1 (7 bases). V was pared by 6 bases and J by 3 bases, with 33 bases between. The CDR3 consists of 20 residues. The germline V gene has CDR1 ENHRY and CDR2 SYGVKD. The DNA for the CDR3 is TGTGCCATCAGAGATGATGGGACAGCCCTTGGGACTCCGTCTCTCTACGAGCAGTACTTC. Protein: CAIRDDGTALGTPSLYEQYF.

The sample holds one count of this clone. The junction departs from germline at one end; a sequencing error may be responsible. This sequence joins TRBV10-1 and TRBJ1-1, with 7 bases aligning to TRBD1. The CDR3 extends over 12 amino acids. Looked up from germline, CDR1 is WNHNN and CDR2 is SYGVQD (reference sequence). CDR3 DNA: TGCACCAGCTCGGACAGGAACACTGAAGCTTTGTTT. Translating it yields CTSSDRNTEALF.

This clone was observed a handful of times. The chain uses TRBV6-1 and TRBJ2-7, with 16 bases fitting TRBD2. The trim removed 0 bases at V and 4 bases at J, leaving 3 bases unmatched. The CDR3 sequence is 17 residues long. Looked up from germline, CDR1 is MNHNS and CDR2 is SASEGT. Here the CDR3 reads CASSEAGGLAGGYEQYF. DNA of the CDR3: TGTGCCAGCAGTGAAGCGGGGGGACTAGCGGGAGGGTACGAGCAGTACTTC.

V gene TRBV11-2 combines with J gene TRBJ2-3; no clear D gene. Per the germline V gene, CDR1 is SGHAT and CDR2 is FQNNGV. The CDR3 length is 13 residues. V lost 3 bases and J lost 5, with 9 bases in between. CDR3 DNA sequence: TGTGCCAGCAGCTTCTTGATGGGAGATACGCAGTATTTT. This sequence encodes CASSFLMGDTQYF.

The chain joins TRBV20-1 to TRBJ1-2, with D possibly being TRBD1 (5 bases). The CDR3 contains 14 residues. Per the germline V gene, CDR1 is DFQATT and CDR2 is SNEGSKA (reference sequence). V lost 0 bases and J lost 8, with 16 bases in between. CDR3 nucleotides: TGCAGTGCTAGAGATTTGGGCAGTGGGGCGGGCTACACCTTC. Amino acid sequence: CSARDLGSGAGYTF.